The 2 T cell receptor beta chains below come from one sample, sequenced in a study of cytomegalovirus exposure and HLA in healthy donors. The PCR was carried out with 60 Vbeta primers and 13 Jbeta primers. This table comes from immunoSEQ multiplex PCR, and its TCRdb copy is limited to in-frame clones, with some not included. The data show around 94,000 clones, approximately 77% seen once. Input material: PBMCs. All receptors derive from a human donor in good health.

The table lists this clone with a few counts. The chain couples TRBV5-6 to TRBJ1-1; D not resolved. In germline, CDR1 is SGHDT, CDR2 YYEEEE. The V end lost 0 bases, the J end lost 1 base, and 4 bases lay between the germline ends. The length of the CDR3 is 13 residues. This CDR3 reads CASSLGGNTEAFF. The CDR3 DNA reads as TGTGCCAGCAGCTTGGGAGGGAACACTGAAGCTTTCTTT.

The chain links TRBV6-6 to TRBJ1-5; 8 bases align to TRBD1. The germline gives CDR1 MNHNY, CDR2 SVGAGI (reference sequence). Trimming at V came to 6 bases and at J to 3 bases, leaving 4 bases not matched to a gene. The CDR3 length is 14 residues. The CDR3 sequence: CASSPRGLNQPQHF. CDR3 nucleotide sequence: TGTGCCAGCAGCCCCAGGGGGCTCAATCAGCCCCAGCATTTT.